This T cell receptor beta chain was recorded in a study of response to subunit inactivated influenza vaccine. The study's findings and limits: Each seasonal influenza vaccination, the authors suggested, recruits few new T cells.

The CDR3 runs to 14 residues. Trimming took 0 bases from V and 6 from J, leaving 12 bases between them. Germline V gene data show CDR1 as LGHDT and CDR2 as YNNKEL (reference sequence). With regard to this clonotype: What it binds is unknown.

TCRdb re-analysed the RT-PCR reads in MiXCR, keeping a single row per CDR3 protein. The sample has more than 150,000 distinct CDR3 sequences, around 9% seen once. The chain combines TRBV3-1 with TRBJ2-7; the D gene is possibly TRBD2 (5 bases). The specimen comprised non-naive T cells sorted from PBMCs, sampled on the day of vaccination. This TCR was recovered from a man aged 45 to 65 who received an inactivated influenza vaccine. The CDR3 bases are TGTGCCAGCAGCCAAGATTCTAGGAGGCGCGAGCAGTACTTC. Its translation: CASSQDSRRREQYF.